A single sample is the source of the 25 T cell receptor beta chains below, sequenced in a study of blood T cell repertoires in COVID-19. TCRdb's table, derived via immunoSEQ multiplex PCR, lists solely in-frame clones and lacks some. The repertoire has some 200,000 clones, 86% of them found once; the top ten carry around 6.5%. Sample: peripheral blood. These receptors were taken from a woman of 80 years or more in a cohort sampled during active or convalescent COVID-19.

The chain has TRBV7-2 and TRBJ2-7; tentatively, D is TRBD1 (6 bases). This CDR3 is 14 amino acids long. Deletions cut 1 base from V and 3 bases from J, with 10 bases between. The germline CDR1 and CDR2 sequences are SGHTA and FQGNSA. Here the CDR3 DNA reads TGTGCCAGCAGCTTAGTTAACAGGGACTACGAGCAGTACTTC. Translated, it gives CASSLVNRDYEQYF.

The J gene is TRBJ2-5, the V gene TRBV24-1, with 9 positions matching TRBD1. The CDR3 runs to 13 residues. Trimming at V came to 9 bases and at J to 5 bases, leaving 6 bases not matched to a gene. Per germline, CDR1 KGHDR and CDR2 SFDVKD. CDR3 coding DNA: TGTGCCACCGCAACAGGGGGCGAGGAGACCCAGTACTTC. Its translation is CATATGGEETQYF.

The rearrangement links TRBV6-1 to TRBJ1-5, with no clear D. Trimming stripped 1 base from V and 3 bases from J, with 4 bases between. CDR1 and CDR2 (germline): MNHNS, SASEGT. The CDR3 has 13 amino acids. This CDR3 reads CASSEVANQPQHF. DNA of the CDR3: TGTGCCAGCAGTGAAGTGGCCAATCAGCCCCAGCATTTT.

The chain couples TRBV3-1 (or the pseudogene TRBV3-2) to TRBJ1-2, with a tentative D call TRBD1 (5 bases). From germline, CDR1 is LGHDT and CDR2 YNNKEL (reference sequence). CDR3 length: 14 residues. Trimming stripped 1 base from V and 8 bases from J, with 14 bases between. CDR3 bases: TGTGCCAGCAGCCAAGCCACAGGTGCGGGAGGCTACACCTTC. Translating it yields CASSQATGAGGYTF.

This clone has more than one count but fewer than ten. The rearrangement uses TRBV7-2 and TRBJ2-3; a possible D gene is TRBD2 (7 bases). Trimming pared 1 base from V and 4 bases from J, leaving 12 bases between. CDR3 length equals 15 residues. From germline, CDR1 is SGHTA and CDR2 FQGNSA. The CDR3 protein is CASSLDGGRADTQYF. In DNA, the CDR3 is TGTGCCAGCAGCTTAGACGGGGGGCGTGCAGATACGCAGTATTTT.

The chain is built from TRBV25-1 and TRBJ2-1; D gene uncertain. The CDR3 has 16 amino acids. The ends were cut back, 3 bases at V and 2 bases at J, with 14 bases in the middle. Germline V CDR1 and CDR2: MGHDK, SYGVNS. As DNA, the CDR3 is TGTGCCAGCAGTGACAGGATAGTCCCCCCCTACAATGAGCAGTTCTTC. This encodes CASSDRIVPPYNEQFF.

The rearrangement links TRBV27 to TRBJ1-4, with D possibly being TRBD1 (6 bases). Per germline, CDR1 MNHEY and CDR2 SMNVEV (reference sequence). The CDR3 extends over 15 amino acids. Trimming stripped 5 bases from V and 2 bases from J, with 12 bases between. The CDR3 spells CASSRAGVTNEKLFF. As DNA, the CDR3 is TGTGCCAGCAGTCGGGCAGGGGTTACTAATGAAAAACTGTTTTTT.

The rearrangement joins TRBV29-1 to TRBJ1-4; tentative D call: TRBD1 (5 bases). The CDR3 runs to 13 residues. V lost 7 bases and J 4 bases, leaving 13 bases between the germline ends. From germline, CDR1 is SQVTM and CDR2 ANQGSEA. The CDR3 DNA is TGCAGCGGGAAACAGGCCCTTAATGAAAAACTGTTTTTT. Translation gives CSGKQALNEKLFF. Complete variable domain (other parts from reference TRBV29-1 and TRBJ1-4): SAVISQKPSRDICQRGTSLTIQCQVDSQVTMMFWYRQQPGQSLTLIATANQGSEATYESGFVIDKFPISRPNLTFSTLTVSNMSPEDSSIYLCSGKQALNEKLFFGSGTQLSVL.

The rearrangement joins TRBV3-1 (or the pseudogene TRBV3-2) to TRBJ1-5; 8 bases match TRBD1. Germline V gene sequence: CDR1 LGHDT, CDR2 YNNKEL (reference sequence). This CDR3 is built from 16 residues. The V gene end was trimmed by 1 base and the J gene end by 7 bases; junction bases not matched to a gene: 9. CDR3 residues: CASSQGTGTTRQPQHF. The CDR3 nucleotides are TGTGCCAGCAGCCAAGGGACAGGGACCACCAGGCAGCCCCAGCATTTT.

The chain has TRBV6-2 or TRBV6-3 and TRBJ1-1, with 8 bases that match TRBD1. Unmatched junction bases numbered 7, after V lost 4 bases and J lost 0 bases. This CDR3 comprises 16 residues. Per the germline V gene, CDR1 is MNHEY and CDR2 is SVGEGT. CDR3 residues: CASSFRQGRMNTEAFF. The CDR3 DNA reads as TGTGCCAGCAGTTTTCGACAGGGGAGGATGAACACTGAAGCTTTCTTT.

The chain has TRBV3-1 (or the pseudogene TRBV3-2) and TRBJ1-2; D possibly corresponds to TRBD1 (5 bases). The CDR3 extends over 16 amino acids. V shed 2 bases and J shed 7 bases, with 20 bases lying between them. The germline V gene encodes CDR1 LGHDT and CDR2 YNNKEL (reference sequence). DNA for the CDR3: TGTGCCAGCAGCCAATGGGCCGGCAGGGCGTCTGGTGGCTACACCTTC. Its translation: CASSQWAGRASGGYTF.

This chain uses TRBV11-3 with TRBJ1-3; D not certain. The germline V gene has CDR1 SGHNT and CDR2 YENEEA. The ends were cut back, 2 bases at V and 0 bases at J, with 8 bases in the middle. The CDR3 has 15 amino acids. This chain's CDR3 is CASSLLQASGNTIYF. CDR3 nucleotide sequence: TGTGCCAGCAGCTTACTCCAGGCCTCTGGAAACACCATATATTTT.

This chain links TRBV27 with TRBJ2-1; possibly TRBD2 for D (7 bases). This CDR3 comprises 15 residues. V lost 6 bases, J lost 7 bases, and 19 bases lay in between. The germline V gene encodes CDR1 MNHEY and CDR2 SMNVEV (reference sequence). This CDR3 is CASRNRERGLNEQFF. CDR3 in DNA: TGTGCCAGCAGGAACAGGGAAAGGGGACTAAATGAGCAGTTCTTC.

A remark on this clone: The same CDR3 arises from other DNA sequences in this sample as well. J is TRBJ1-1 and V is TRBV5-1; D unclear. The CDR3 length is 13 residues. Per the germline V gene, CDR1 is SGHRS and CDR2 is YFSETQ. Trimming stripped 3 bases from V and 1 base from J, with 7 bases between. CDR3 amino acids: CASSSGENTEAFF. The CDR3 DNA is TGCGCCAGCAGCTCCGGGGAGAACACTGAAGCTTTCTTT.

The J gene is TRBJ2-5, the V gene TRBV7-2, with D maybe TRBD2 (6 bases). CDR1 SGHTA and CDR2 FQGNSA come from the germline V gene. The CDR3 length is 16 residues. Trimming stripped 0 bases from V and 0 bases from J, with 11 bases between. The CDR3 reads CASSLAWGTYQETQYF. For the CDR3, the DNA is TGTGCCAGCAGCTTAGCGTGGGGGACTTACCAAGAGACCCAGTACTTC.

The chain uses TRBV11-2 and TRBJ1-5; 9 bases agree with TRBD1. CDR3 length equals 15 residues. Germline lookup yields CDR1 SGHAT and CDR2 FQNNGV. V lost 5 bases to trimming and J lost 7 bases; unmatched junction nucleotides: 9. CDR3 loop: CASSPGQGMGQPQHF. CDR3 nucleotides: TGTGCCAGCAGCCCAGGACAGGGGATGGGGCAGCCCCAGCATTTT. Full variable domain (missing parts from reference TRBV11-2 and TRBJ1-5): EAGVAQSPRYKIIEKRQSVAFWCNPISGHATLYWYQQILGQGPKLLIQFQNNGVVDDSQLPKDRFSAERLKGVDSTLKIQPAKLEDSAVYLCASSPGQGMGQPQHFGDGTRLSIL.

V usage is TRBV18 and J usage is TRBJ1-2, with D hard to call. Germline V gives CDR1 KGHSH, CDR2 LQKENI. CDR3 size: 14 residues. The V end lost 2 bases, the J end lost 8 bases, and 15 bases lay between the germline ends. Written as DNA, the CDR3 is TGTGCCAGCTCACCAAGCGACCAACTAGGGGGCTACACCTTC. Translating gives CASSPSDQLGGYTF.

This chain connects TRBV4-1 to TRBJ2-5, with 8 bases aligning to TRBD2. CDR3 size: 15 residues. Germline assignment: CDR1 MGHRA and CDR2 YSYEKL. Losses at the gene ends were 8 bases for V and 4 bases for J; bases not matched to a gene: 12. CDR3 in amino acids: CASSFGRALGETQYF. The CDR3 DNA sequence: TGCGCCAGCTCTTTCGGGAGGGCATTGGGAGAGACCCAGTACTTC.

This clone was seen only once. This CDR3 reads CASSLAGASYNEQFF. In nucleotides, the CDR3 is TGCGCCAGCAGCTTGGCGGGAGCTTCCTACAATGAGCAGTTCTTC. This chain links TRBV5-1 with TRBJ2-1, with D maybe TRBD2 (6 bases). Germline V gene sequence: CDR1 SGHRS, CDR2 YFSETQ. V dropped 0 bases and J dropped 1 base, with 8 bases sitting between them. The CDR3 totals 15 residues.

The genes are TRBV4-1 and TRBJ2-3; 16 bases map to TRBD2. This CDR3 comprises 19 residues. V lost 4 bases to trimming and J lost 0 bases; unmatched junction nucleotides: 7. Germline CDR1 reads MGHRA; CDR2 reads YSYEKL. The CDR3 nucleotides are TGCGCCAGCAGCCCGGCCGGGACTAGCGGGAGGGGTAGCACAGATACGCAGTATTTT. Translated: CASSPAGTSGRGSTDTQYF.

This rearrangement joins TRBV7-8 to TRBJ1-5; 8 bases line up with TRBD1. The ends lost 0 bases at V and 4 bases at J; junction bases unmatched: 11. This CDR3 is 18 amino acids long. CDR1 SGHVS and CDR2 FQNEAQ come from the germline V gene. The CDR3 DNA reads TGTGCCAGCAGCTTAGCAACCTGGACAGGGTGGGGTAATCAGCCCCAGCATTTT. Its translation: CASSLATWTGWGNQPQHF.

The genes are TRBV15 and TRBJ1-1, with 9 bases identical to TRBD1. V was pared by 6 bases and J by 7 bases, with 12 bases of the junction left unmatched. Germline V gene lookup returns CDR1 LNHNV and CDR2 YYDKDF (reference sequence). This CDR3 region has 15 residues. The CDR3 DNA is TGTGCCACCAGTTCACAGGGGGCCTACGGAGTTGAAGCTTTCTTT. Translation: CATSSQGAYGVEAFF.

V gene TRBV7-8 combines with J gene TRBJ2-3, with a possible D match to TRBD1 (5 bases). This CDR3 spans 14 amino acids. Looked up from germline, CDR1 is SGHVS and CDR2 is FQNEAQ. Between the trimmed V and J ends, which lost 5 bases and 5 bases, there was a span of 14 bases. The CDR3 sequence is CASSRGRVGDTQYF. The CDR3 DNA sequence: TGTGCCAGCAGCAGGGGCAGGGTGGGAGATACGCAGTATTTT.

The V gene is TRBV10-1, the J gene TRBJ1-3; 7 positions agree with TRBD1. There are 19 residues in the CDR3. Germline trimming cut 0 bases from V and 0 bases from J; bases unmatched to any gene: 11. Germline CDR1 is WNHNN and CDR2 is SYGVQD (reference sequence). CDR3 protein: CASSESTLMDRTSGNTIYF. The CDR3 bases are TGCGCCAGCAGTGAGTCGACTCTAATGGACAGGACCTCTGGAAACACCATATATTTT.

CDR3 protein: CAWRVDILEKLFF. In DNA, the CDR3 is TGTGCCTGGAGGGTGGACATACTTGAAAAACTGTTTTTT. The chain carries TRBV30 and TRBJ1-4; tentatively, D is TRBD1 (5 bases). V lost 3 bases and J lost 7, with 12 bases in between. CDR1 GTSNPN and CDR2 SVGIG come from the germline V gene (reference sequence). This CDR3 is built from 13 residues.